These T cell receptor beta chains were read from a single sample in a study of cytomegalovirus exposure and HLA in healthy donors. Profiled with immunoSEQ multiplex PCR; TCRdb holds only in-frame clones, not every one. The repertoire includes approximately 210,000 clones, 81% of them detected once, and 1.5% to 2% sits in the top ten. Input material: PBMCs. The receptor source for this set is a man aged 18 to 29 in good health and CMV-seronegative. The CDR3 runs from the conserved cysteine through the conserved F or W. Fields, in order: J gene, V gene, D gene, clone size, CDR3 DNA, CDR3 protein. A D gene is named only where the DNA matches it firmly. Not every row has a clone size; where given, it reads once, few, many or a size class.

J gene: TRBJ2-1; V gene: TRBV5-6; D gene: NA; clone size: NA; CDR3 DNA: TGTGCCAGCAGCTTGCGTGGGAGTTCCTACAATGAGCAGTTCTTC; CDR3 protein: CASSLRGSSYNEQFF
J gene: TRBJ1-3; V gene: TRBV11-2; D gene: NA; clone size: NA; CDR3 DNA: TGTGCCAGCGGCCCCCGTTTGAGGGAGTATTCTGGAAACACCATATATTTT; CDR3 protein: CASGPRLREYSGNTIYF
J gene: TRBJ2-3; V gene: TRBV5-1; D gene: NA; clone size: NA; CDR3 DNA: TGCGCCAGCAGCTTGGTGGGGGCGACAGATACGCAGTATTTT; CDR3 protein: CASSLVGATDTQYF
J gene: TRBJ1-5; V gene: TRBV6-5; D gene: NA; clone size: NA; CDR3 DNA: TGTGCCAGCAGTTTGAGTCAGGGGAATCAGCCCCAGCATTTT; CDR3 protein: CASSLSQGNQPQHF
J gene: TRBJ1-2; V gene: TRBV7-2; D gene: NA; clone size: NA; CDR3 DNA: TGTGCCAGCAGCTTAGTTGTCGGACAAGAGTATGGCTACACCTTC; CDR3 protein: CASSLVVGQEYGYTF
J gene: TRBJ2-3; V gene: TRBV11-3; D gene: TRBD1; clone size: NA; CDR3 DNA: TGTGCCAGCAGCCTACAGGGGCAAGATACGCAGTATTTT; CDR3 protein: CASSLQGQDTQYF
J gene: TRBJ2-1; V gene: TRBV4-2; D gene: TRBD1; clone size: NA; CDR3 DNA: TGTGCCAGCAGCCAGACAGGGGGCAGCTCCTACAATGAGCAGTTCTTC; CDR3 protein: CASSQTGGSSYNEQFF
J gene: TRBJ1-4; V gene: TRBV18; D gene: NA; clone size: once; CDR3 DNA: TGTGCCAGCTCAAGACTTTTTGGGGAAAAACTGTTTTTT; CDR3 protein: CASSRLFGEKLFF
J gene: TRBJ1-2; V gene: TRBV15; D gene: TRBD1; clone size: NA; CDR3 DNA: TGTGCCACCAGCCCAGGGGGACAAAACTATGGCTACACCTTC; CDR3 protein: CATSPGGQNYGYTF
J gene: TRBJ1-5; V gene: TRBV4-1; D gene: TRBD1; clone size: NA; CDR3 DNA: TGCGCCAGCAGCCATGACCAGGGACAGTATCAGCCCCAGCATTTT; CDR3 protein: CASSHDQGQYQPQHF
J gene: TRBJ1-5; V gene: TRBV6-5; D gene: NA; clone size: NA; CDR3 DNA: TGTGCCAGCGGGGCAACGCAGCCCCAGCATTTT; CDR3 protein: CASGATQPQHF
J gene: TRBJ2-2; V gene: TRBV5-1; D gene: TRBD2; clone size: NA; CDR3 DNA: TGCGCCAGCAGCTTAAACGGGGGGGTCACCGGGGAGCTGTTTTTT; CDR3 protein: CASSLNGGVTGELFF
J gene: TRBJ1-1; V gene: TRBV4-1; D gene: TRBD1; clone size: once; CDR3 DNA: TGCGCCAGCAGCCCCCAGCAGCGGACAGGGGATACTGAAGCTTTCTTT; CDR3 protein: CASSPQQRTGDTEAFF
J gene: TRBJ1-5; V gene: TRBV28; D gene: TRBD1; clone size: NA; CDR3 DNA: TGTGCCAGCACCTTTACCGGACAGGGGGCCCAGCCCCAGCATTTT; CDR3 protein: CASTFTGQGAQPQHF
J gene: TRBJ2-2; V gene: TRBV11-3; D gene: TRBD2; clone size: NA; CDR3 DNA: TGTGCCAGCAGCTCGGGACTAGCGGGCTTGAACACCGGGGAGCTGTTTTTT; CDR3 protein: CASSSGLAGLNTGELFF
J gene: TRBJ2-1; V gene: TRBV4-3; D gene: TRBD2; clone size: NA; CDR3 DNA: TGCGCCAGCAGCCAAGAGAATCGGGCGCGGGGGAAGGAGAATGAGCAGTTCTTC; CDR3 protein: CASSQENRARGKENEQFF
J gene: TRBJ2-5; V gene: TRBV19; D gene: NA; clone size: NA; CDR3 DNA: TGTGCCAGTACAACCGGTATCCAAGAGACCCAGTACTTC; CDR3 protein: CASTTGIQETQYF
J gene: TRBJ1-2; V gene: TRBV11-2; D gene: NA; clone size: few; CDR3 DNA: TGTGCCAGCAGCTTCCCTCCTGAAGGAGGGGCTAATGGCTACACCTTC; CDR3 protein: CASSFPPEGGANGYTF
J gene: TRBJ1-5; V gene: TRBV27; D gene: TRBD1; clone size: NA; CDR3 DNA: TGTGCCAGCAGTAATACAGGGGTGATCAGCCCCCAGCATTTT; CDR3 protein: CASSNTGVISPQHF
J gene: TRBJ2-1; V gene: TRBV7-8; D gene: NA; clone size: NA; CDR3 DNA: TGTGCCAGCAGCGCGCGGGACCCCTACAATGAGCAGTTCTTC; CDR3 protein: CASSARDPYNEQFF
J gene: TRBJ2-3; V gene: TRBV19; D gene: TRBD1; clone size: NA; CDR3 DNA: TGTGCCAGTAGAAACCCAGGGGGCAGCACAGATACGCAGTATTTT; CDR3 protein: CASRNPGGSTDTQYF
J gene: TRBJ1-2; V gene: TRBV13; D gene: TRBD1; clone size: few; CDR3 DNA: TGTGCCAGCAGCCACCGGGGACAGGGGAACTATGGCTACACCTTC; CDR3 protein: CASSHRGQGNYGYTF
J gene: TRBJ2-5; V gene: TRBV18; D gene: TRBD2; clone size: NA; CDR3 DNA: TGTGCCAGCTCACGAATACAGTCCGCGCTACTGCCGACTAGCGGGAGGGCCCGGGAGACCCAGTACTTC; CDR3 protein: CASSRIQSALLPTSGRARETQYF
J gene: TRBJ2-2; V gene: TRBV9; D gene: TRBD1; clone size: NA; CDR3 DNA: TGTGCCAGCAGCGTCCGACAGGGAACCGGGGAGCTGTTTTTT; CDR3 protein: CASSVRQGTGELFF
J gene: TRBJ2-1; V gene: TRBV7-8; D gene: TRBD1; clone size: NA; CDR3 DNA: TGTGCCAGCAGCTTAGAGGACAGGAGCTCCTACAATGAGCAGTTCTTC; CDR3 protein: CASSLEDRSSYNEQFF
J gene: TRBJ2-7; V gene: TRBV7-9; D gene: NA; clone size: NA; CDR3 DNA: TGTTCCAGCAGCTTAGATACAGGGCTTCAGATTGAGCAGTACTTC; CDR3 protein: CSSSLDTGLQIEQYF
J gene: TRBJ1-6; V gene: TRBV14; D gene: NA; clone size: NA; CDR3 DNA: TGTGCCAGCAGCCGAACGGACAGAAATTCACCCCTCCACTTT; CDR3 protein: CASSRTDRNSPLHF
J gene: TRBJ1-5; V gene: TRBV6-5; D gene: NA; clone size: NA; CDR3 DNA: TGTGCCAGCAGTAACGGTGCGACCCAGCATTTT; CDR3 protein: CASSNGATQHF
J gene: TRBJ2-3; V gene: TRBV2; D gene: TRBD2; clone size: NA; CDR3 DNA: TGTGCCAGGTCAGGGACTAGCGAGAGCACAGATACGCAGTATTTT; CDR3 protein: CARSGTSESTDTQYF
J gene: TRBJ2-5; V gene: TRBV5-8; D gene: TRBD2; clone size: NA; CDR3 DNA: TGTGCCAGCAGCTCCCTAACTAGCGGGGTGCCAATTGGGGAGACCCAGTACTTC; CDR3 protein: CASSSLTSGVPIGETQYF
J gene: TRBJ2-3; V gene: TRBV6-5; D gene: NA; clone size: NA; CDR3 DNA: TGTGCCAGCAGACATAGAAGCGGTTACACAGATACGCAGTATTTT; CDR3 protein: CASRHRSGYTDTQYF
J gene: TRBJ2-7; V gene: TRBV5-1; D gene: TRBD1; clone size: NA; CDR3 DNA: TGCGCCAGCAGCTTCGGGAACTCAGGGGGAACCTACGAGCAGTACTTC; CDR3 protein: CASSFGNSGGTYEQYF
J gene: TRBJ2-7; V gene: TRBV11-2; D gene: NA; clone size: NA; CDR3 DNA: TGTGCCAGCAGCTTATTGGAGGGACGAACCGAGCAGTACTTC; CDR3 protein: CASSLLEGRTEQYF
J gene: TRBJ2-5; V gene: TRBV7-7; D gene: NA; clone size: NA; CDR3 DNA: TGTGCTAGCAGCCCCCAGGGGCAGGGGACCCAGTACTTC; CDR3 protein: CASSPQGQGTQYF
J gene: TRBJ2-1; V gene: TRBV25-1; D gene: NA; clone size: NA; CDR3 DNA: TGTGCCAGCAGCGGTAGCTCCTACAATGAGCAGTTCTTC; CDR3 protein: CASSGSSYNEQFF
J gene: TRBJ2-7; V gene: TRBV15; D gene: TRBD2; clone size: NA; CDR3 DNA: TGTGCCACCAGCAGAGCTAGCGGGTCCCACTACGAGCAGTACTTC; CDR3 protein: CATSRASGSHYEQYF
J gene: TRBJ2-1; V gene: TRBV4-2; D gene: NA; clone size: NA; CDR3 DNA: TGTGCCAGCAGCCAAGTTGAGGACAATGAGCAGTTCTTC; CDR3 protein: CASSQVEDNEQFF
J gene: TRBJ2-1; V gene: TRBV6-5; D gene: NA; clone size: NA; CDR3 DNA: TGTGCCAGCAGAGCGGACCCCAGCGAAGCCAATGAGCAGTTCTTC; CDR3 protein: CASRADPSEANEQFF
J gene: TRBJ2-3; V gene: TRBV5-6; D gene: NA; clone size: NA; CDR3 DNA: TGTGCCAGCAGCTTGGCGGCAGATACGCAGTATTTT; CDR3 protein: CASSLAADTQYF
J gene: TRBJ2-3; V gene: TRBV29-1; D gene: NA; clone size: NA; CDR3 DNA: TGCAGCGTTGAATTGACTACCCAGATCACAGATACGCAGTATTTT; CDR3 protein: CSVELTTQITDTQYF
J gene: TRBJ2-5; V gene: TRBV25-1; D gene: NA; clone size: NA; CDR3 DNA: TGTGCCAGCAGTGAAGACCCTACAGGGCCCTTCCGGGAGACCCAGTACTTC; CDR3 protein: CASSEDPTGPFRETQYF
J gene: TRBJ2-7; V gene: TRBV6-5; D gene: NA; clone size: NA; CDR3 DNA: TGTGCCAGCAGCCGAGAGGGCACTTACGAGCAGTACTTC; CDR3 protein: CASSREGTYEQYF
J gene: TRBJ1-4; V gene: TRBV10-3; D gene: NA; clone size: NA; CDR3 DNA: TGTGCCATCAGCGGGGAATATTCAGGGGCAACTAATGAAAAACTGTTTTTT; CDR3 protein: CAISGEYSGATNEKLFF
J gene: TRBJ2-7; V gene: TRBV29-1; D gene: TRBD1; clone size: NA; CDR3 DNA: TGCAGCGTCGAGGGACAGGGCTACGAGCAGTACTTC; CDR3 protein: CSVEGQGYEQYF
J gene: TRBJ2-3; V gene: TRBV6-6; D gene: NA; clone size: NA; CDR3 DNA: TGTGCCAGCACCAACCTGGGGGCCGTGACAGATACGCAGTATTTT; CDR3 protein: CASTNLGAVTDTQYF